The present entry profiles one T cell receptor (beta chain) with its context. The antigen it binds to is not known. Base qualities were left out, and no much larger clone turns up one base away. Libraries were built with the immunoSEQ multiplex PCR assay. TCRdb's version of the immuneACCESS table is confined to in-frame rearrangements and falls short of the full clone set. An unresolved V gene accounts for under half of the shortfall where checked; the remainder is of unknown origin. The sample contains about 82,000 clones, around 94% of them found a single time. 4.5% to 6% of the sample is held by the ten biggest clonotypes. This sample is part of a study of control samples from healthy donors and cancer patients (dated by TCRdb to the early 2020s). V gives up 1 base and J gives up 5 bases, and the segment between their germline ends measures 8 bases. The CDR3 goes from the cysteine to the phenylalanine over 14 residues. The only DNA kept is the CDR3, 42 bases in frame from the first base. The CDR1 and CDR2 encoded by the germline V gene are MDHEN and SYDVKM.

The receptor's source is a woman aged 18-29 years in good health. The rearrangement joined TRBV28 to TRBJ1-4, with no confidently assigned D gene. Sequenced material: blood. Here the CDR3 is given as CASSLLAPNEKLFF. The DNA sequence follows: TGTGCCAGCAGTTTATTGGCACCAAATGAAAAACTGTTTTTT.